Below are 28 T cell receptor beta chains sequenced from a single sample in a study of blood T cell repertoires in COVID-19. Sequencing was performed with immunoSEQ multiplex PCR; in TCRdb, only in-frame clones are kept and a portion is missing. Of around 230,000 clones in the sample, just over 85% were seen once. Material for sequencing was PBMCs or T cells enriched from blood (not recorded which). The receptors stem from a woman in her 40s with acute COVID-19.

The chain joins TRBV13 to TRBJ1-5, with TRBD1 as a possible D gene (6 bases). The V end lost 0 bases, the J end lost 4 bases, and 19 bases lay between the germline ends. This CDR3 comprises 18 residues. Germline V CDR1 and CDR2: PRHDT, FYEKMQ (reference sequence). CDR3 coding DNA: TGTGCCAGCAGCTTAGGCCGCAGGGGCGGTTTAGGAAATCAGCCCCAGCATTTT. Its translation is CASSLGRRGGLGNQPQHF.

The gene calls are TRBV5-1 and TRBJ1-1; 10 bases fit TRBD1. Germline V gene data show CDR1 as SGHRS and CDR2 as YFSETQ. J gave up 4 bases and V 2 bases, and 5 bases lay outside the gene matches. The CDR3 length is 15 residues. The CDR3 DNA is TGCGCCAGCAGCTTCGGGACAGGGGTCGGCACTGAAGCTTTCTTT. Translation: CASSFGTGVGTEAFF. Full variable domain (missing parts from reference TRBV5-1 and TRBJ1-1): KAGVTQTPRYLIKTRGQQVTLSCSPISGHRSVSWYQQTPGQGLQFLFEYFSETQRNKGNFPGRFSGRQFSNSRSEMNVSTLELGDSALYLCASSFGTGVGTEAFFGQGTRLTVV.

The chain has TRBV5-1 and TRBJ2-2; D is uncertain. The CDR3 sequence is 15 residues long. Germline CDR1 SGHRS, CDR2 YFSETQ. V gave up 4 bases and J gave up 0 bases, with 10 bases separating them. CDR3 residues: CASSRGRSNTGELFF. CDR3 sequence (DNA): TGCGCCAGCAGCCGCGGTAGATCGAACACCGGGGAGCTGTTTTTT.

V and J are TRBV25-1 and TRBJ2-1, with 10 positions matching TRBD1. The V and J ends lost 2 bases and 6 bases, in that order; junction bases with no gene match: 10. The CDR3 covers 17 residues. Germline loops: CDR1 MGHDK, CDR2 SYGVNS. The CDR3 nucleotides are TGTGCCAGCAGTGAAGGGACAGGGGCGACCCCAATCAATGAGCAGTTCTTC. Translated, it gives CASSEGTGATPINEQFF.

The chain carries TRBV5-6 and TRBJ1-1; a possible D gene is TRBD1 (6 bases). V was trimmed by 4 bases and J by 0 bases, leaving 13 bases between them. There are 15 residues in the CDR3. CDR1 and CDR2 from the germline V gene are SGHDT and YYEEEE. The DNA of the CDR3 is TGTGCCAGCAGCCTCTTCACAGGGATGAACACTGAAGCTTTCTTT. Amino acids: CASSLFTGMNTEAFF.

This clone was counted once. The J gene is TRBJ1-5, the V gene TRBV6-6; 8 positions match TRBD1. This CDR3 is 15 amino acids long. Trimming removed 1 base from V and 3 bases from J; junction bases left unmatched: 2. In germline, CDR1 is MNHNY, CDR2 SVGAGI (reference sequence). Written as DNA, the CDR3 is TGTGCCAGCAGTTACTTACAGGGGGTCAATCAGCCCCAGCATTTT. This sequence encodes CASSYLQGVNQPQHF.

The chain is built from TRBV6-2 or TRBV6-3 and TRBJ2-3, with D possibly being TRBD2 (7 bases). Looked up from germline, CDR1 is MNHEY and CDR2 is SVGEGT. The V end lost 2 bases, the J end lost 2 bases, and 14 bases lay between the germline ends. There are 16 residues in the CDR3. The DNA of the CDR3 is TGTGCCAGCAGTTACGGTAGGGGGGGCATCACAGATACGCAGTATTTT. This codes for CASSYGRGGITDTQYF.

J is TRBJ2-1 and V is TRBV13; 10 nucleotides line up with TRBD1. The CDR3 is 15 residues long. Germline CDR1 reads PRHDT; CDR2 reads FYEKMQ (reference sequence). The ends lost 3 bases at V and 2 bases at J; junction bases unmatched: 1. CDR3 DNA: TGTGCCAGCAGCTTTGGACAGGGGGCCTACAATGAGCAGTTCTTC. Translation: CASSFGQGAYNEQFF.

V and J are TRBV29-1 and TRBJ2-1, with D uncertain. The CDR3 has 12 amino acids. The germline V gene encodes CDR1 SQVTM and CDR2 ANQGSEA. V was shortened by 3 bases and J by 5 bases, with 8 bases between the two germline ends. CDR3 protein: CSVELLDNEQFF. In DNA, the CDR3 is TGCAGCGTTGAGCTACTCGACAATGAGCAGTTCTTC.

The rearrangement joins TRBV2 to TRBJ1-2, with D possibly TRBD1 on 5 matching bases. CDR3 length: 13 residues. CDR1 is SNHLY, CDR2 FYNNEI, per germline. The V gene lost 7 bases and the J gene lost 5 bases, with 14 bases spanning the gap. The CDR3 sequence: CASMLNGGYGYTF. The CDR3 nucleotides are TGTGCCAGCATGCTCAACGGGGGGTATGGCTACACCTTC.

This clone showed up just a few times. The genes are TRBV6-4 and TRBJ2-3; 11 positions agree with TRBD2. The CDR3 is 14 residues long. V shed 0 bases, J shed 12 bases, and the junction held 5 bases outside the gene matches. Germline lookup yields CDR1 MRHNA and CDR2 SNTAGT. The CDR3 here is CASSDSQTSGAQYF. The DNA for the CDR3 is TGTGCCAGCAGTGACTCTCAGACTAGCGGGGCCCAGTATTTT.

The CDR3, as DNA: TGTGCCAGCAGCCCTATCCCCGGGAGTACTAATGAAAAACTGTTTTTT. Its translation is CASSPIPGSTNEKLFF. The chain joins TRBV5-5 to TRBJ1-4; no clear D gene. Germline CDR1 is SGHKS and CDR2 is YYEKEE (reference sequence). The germline V and J ends were trimmed by 4 bases and 2 bases, with 15 bases remaining between them. The CDR3 length is 16 residues.

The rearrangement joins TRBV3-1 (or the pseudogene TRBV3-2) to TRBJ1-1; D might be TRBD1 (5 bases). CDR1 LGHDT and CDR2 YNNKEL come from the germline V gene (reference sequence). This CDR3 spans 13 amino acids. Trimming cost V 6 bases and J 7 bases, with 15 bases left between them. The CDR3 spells CASSDTGSYEAFF. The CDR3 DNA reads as TGTGCCAGCAGTGATACAGGAAGCTATGAAGCTTTCTTT.

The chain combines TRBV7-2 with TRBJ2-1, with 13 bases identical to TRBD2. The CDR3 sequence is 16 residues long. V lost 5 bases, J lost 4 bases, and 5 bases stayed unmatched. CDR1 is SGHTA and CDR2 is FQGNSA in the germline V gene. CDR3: CASSRLAGGWYNEQFF. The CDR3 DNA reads TGTGCCAGCAGCAGACTAGCGGGGGGTTGGTACAATGAGCAGTTCTTC.

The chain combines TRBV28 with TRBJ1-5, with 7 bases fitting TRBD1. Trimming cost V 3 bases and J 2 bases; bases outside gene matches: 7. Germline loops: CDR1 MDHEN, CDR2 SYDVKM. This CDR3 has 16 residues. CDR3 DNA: TGTGCCAGCAGTTTGTTTACAGGGGAGGGCAATCAGCCCCAGCATTTT. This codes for CASSLFTGEGNQPQHF.

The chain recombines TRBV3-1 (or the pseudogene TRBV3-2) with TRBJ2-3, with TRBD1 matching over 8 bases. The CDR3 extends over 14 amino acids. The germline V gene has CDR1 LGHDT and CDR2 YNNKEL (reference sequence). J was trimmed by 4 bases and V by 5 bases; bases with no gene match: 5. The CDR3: CASSSWTGPDTQYF. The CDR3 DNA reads TGTGCCAGCAGCTCTTGGACAGGGCCAGATACGCAGTATTTT.

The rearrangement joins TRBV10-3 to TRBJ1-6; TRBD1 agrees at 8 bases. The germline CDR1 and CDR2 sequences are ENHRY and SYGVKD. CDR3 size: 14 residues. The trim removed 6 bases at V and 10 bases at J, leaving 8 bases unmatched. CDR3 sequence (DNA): TGTGCCATCAGGGCCGGACAGGGAGGATCACCCCTCCACTTT. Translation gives CAIRAGQGGSPLHF.

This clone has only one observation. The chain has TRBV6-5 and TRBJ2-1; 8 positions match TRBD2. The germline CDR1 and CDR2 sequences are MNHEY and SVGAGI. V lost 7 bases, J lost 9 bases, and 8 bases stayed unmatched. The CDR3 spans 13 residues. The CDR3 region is CASKAGEIREQFF. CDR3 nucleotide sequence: TGTGCCAGCAAAGCGGGGGAAATACGTGAGCAGTTCTTC.

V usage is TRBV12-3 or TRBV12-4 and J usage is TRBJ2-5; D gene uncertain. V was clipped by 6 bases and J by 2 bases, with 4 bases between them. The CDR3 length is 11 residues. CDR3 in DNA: TGTGCCAGCAGCGGGCAAGAGACCCAGTACTTC. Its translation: CASSGQETQYF.

In DNA, the CDR3 is TGTGCCAGCAGTCTGGGACAGGGCTCTGGAAACACCATATATTTT. As protein: CASSLGQGSGNTIYF. V gene TRBV6-6 combines with J gene TRBJ1-3; 9 bases agree with TRBD1. CDR3 length equals 15 residues. J was trimmed by 0 bases and V by 5 bases; bases with no gene match: 2. Germline values: CDR1 MNHNY, CDR2 SVGAGI (reference sequence).

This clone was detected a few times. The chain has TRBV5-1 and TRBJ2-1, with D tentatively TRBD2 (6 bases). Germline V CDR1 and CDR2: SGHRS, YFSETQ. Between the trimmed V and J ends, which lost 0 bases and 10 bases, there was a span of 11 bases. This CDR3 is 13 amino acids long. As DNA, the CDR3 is TGCGCCAGCAGCTTGGTGCGGGAAGGCGAGCAGTTCTTC. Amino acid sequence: CASSLVREGEQFF.

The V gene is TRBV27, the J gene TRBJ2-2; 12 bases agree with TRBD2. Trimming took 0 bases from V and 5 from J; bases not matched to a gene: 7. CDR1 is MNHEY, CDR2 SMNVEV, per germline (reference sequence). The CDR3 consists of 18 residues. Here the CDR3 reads CASSLSAGLAGGTGELFF. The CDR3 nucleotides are TGTGCCAGCAGTTTATCCGCGGGACTAGCGGGCGGTACCGGGGAGCTGTTTTTT.

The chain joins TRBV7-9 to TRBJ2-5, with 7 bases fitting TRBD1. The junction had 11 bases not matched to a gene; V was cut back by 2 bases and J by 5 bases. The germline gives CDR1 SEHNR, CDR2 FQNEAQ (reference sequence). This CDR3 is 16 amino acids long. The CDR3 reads CASSLFGTEYGETQYF. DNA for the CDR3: TGTGCCAGCAGCTTATTTGGGACAGAGTACGGGGAGACCCAGTACTTC.

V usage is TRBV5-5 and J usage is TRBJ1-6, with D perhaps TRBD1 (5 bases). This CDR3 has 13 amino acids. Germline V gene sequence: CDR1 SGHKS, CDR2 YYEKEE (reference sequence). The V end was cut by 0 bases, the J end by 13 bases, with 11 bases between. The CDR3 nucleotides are TGTGCCAGCAGCTTGGAATCGGGGACTCCCCTCCACTTT. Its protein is CASSLESGTPLHF.

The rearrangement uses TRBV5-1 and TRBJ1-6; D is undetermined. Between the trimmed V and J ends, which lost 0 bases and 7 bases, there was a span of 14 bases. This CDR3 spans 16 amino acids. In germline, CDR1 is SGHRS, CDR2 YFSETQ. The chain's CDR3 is CASSLADAVMNSPLHF. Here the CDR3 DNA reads TGCGCCAGCAGCTTGGCCGATGCGGTGATGAATTCACCCCTCCACTTT.

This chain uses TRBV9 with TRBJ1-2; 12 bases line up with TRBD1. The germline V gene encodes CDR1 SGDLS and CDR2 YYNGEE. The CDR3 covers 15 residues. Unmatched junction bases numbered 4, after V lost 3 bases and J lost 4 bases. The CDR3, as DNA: TGTGCCAGCAGCGCAGGGACAGGGGGCTCCTATGGCTACACCTTC. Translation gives CASSAGTGGSYGYTF.

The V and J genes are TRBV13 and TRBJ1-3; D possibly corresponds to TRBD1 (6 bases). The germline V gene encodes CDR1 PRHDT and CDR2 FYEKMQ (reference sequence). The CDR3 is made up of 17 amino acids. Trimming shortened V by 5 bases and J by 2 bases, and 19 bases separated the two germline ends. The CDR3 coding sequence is TGTGCCAGCAGCCCAGGGGCAAAATTGTCGCCTGGAAACACCATATATTTT. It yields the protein CASSPGAKLSPGNTIYF. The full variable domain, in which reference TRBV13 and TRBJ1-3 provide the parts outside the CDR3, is AAGVIQSPRHLIKEKRETATLKCYPIPRHDTVYWYQQGPGQDPQFLISFYEKMQSDKGSIPDRFSAQQFSDYHSELNMSSLELGDSALYFCASSPGAKLSPGNTIYFGEGSWLTVV.

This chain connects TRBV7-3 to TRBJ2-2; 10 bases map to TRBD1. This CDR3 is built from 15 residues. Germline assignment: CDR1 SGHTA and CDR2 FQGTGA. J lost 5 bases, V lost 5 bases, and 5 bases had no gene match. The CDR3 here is CASSHRTGGTGELFF. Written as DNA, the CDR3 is TGTGCCAGCAGCCACAGGACAGGGGGAACCGGGGAGCTGTTTTTT.